Sequencing of this T cell receptor beta chain was carried out in a study of shared clonotypes between healthy human individuals. Some clones are missing from TCRdb's copy, which holds only in-frame ones; the method was immunoSEQ multiplex PCR. This table holds 630,000 or so clones, roughly 98% found once. Naive-designated CD8 cells lacked CD45RO, were positively enriched for CCR7, and omitted terminally differentiated effector memory CD45RA+ cells. Regarding the study as a whole: Sequencing depth was expected to affect clonotype sharing among donors. At large depth, rarefaction still showed sorted-subset sequencing to be incomplete.

Regarding this clone: Antigen unknown.

The germline gives CDR1 LNHDA, CDR2 SQIVND (reference sequence). The length of the CDR3 is 15 residues. V was trimmed by 8 bases and J by 5 bases, leaving 21 bases between them. The chain joins TRBV19 to TRBJ2-5; either TRBD1 or TRBD2 may supply D (6 bases each). The TCR was taken from a man younger than 45 in good health. The sequenced sample consisted of naive CD8+ T cells sorted from blood. In nucleotides, the CDR3 is TGTGCCAGTCGGTTGAATTGGGGGGCGAAGGAGACCCAGTACTTC. Encoded protein: CASRLNWGAKETQYF.